These T cell receptor beta chains were read from a single sample in a study of shared T cell receptors in the human thymus. Clones were sequenced by immunoSEQ multiplex PCR, and TCRdb holds only the in-frame ones, with some missing. The data show 500,000 to 850,000 clones, with around 87% seen just once and just under 0.0095% held by the top ten. These data also formed part of another study, on human thymus T cells.

The sample taken for sequencing was thymocytes. The receptors stem from a boy under three years old with a congenital heart defect. CDR3s include the opening cysteine and the closing phenylalanine or tryptophan. Each record gives: clone size, J gene, D gene, V gene, CDR3 protein, CDR3 DNA. The D gene is left open where the match is weak. Expanded clones are given a class, and other clones once, few, many or no size at all.

.,TRBJ1-1,.,TRBV13,CASSFQDRGTEAFF,TGTGCCAGCAGCTTCCAGGACCGCGGGACTGAAGCTTTCTTT
once,TRBJ2-1,TRBD1,TRBV5-1,CASNLAPRDRGYNEQFF,TGCGCCAGTAACCTGGCCCCCCGGGACAGGGGCTACAATGAGCAGTTCTTC
.,TRBJ2-1,.,TRBV7-9,CASSPVAGYNEQFF,TGTGCCAGCAGCCCCGTGGCGGGCTACAATGAGCAGTTCTTC
.,TRBJ1-1,.,TRBV6-1,CASNGPNTEAFF,TGTGCCAGCAATGGGCCGAACACTGAAGCTTTCTTT
.,TRBJ2-1,.,TRBV27,CASSLSIGGSYNEQFF,TGTGCCAGCAGTTTATCGATAGGGGGTAGCTACAATGAGCAGTTCTTC
.,TRBJ2-5,.,TRBV7-2,CASSLERYRRETQYF,TGTGCCAGCAGCTTAGAACGGTATAGGCGGGAGACCCAGTACTTC
.,TRBJ2-1,.,TRBV2,CASSDMGLINEQFF,TGTGCCAGCAGTGATATGGGACTGATAAATGAGCAGTTCTTC
.,TRBJ2-5,.,TRBV4-1,CASSQEIGEETQYF,TGCGCCAGCAGCCAAGAGATAGGGGAAGAGACCCAGTACTTC
.,TRBJ1-1,.,TRBV9,CASSTRPEHTEAFF,TGTGCCAGCAGCACAAGACCGGAGCACACTGAAGCTTTCTTT
.,TRBJ2-7,TRBD1,TRBV15,CATSRDGGQPYEQYF,TGTGCCACCAGCAGAGATGGGGGACAGCCCTACGAGCAGTACTTC
.,TRBJ2-7,TRBD1,TRBV15,CATSIGTGITYEQYF,TGTGCCACCAGCATCGGGACAGGGATCACCTACGAGCAGTACTTC
.,TRBJ2-7,.,TRBV5-1,CASSLGPRQVSEQYF,TGCGCCAGCAGCTTGGGGCCGAGACAGGTATCAGAGCAGTACTTC
.,TRBJ1-1,.,TRBV5-1,CASSLMGSTEAFF,TGCGCCAGCAGCTTGATGGGGAGCACTGAAGCTTTCTTT
.,TRBJ1-6,TRBD1,TRBV27,CASSPVGTGDSPLHF,TGTGCCAGCAGCCCTGTCGGGACAGGGGATTCACCCCTCCACTTT
.,TRBJ1-2,TRBD1,TRBV28,CASSKQGAAYGYTF,TGTGCCAGCAGTAAACAGGGGGCAGCATATGGCTACACCTTC
once,TRBJ2-7,TRBD2,TRBV10-3,CAISERLAGVYEQYF,TGTGCCATCAGTGAGCGGCTAGCGGGAGTCTACGAGCAGTACTTC
.,TRBJ2-5,.,TRBV28,CASSLPPAGQETQYF,TGTGCCAGCAGTCTTCCTCCCGCCGGGCAAGAGACCCAGTACTTC
.,TRBJ2-7,TRBD2,TRBV27,CASSLSGGVSRNVTPLSDHEQYF,TGTGCCAGCAGTTTATCGGGAGGGGTTTCGCGTAACGTGACCCCGTTGAGTGACCACGAGCAGTACTTC
.,TRBJ2-2,.,TRBV5-5,CASSLLGVDTGELFF,TGTGCCAGCAGCTTGCTAGGGGTCGACACCGGGGAGCTGTTTTTT
.,TRBJ2-5,.,TRBV18,CASSPFGTSHSTQYF,TGTGCCAGCTCACCCTTCGGCACTAGCCATTCGACCCAGTACTTC
.,TRBJ1-1,TRBD1,TRBV28,CASSTGTGNTEAFF,TGTGCCAGCAGTACAGGGACAGGGAACACTGAAGCTTTCTTT
.,TRBJ1-2,.,TRBV6-1,CASSGLGGTNYGYTF,TGTGCCAGCAGTGGGTTAGGGGGTACTAACTATGGCTACACCTTC
.,TRBJ2-1,TRBD1,TRBV6-7,CASRTTPGQGNNEQFF,TGTGCCAGCAGAACCACGCCGGGACAGGGGAACAATGAGCAGTTCTTC
.,TRBJ1-5,.,TRBV10-3,CAISGSNQPQHF,TGTGCCATCAGTGGCAGTAATCAGCCCCAGCATTTT
.,TRBJ1-4,TRBD1,TRBV27,CASSRTPDREDEKLFF,TGTGCCAGCAGCCGAACCCCTGACAGGGAGGATGAAAAACTGTTTTTT
.,TRBJ2-3,.,TRBV28,CASNTLAPSTDTQYF,TGTGCCAGCAACACCCTAGCGCCCAGCACAGATACGCAGTATTTT
.,TRBJ2-7,TRBD1,TRBV5-6,CASSVRTGDEQYF,TGTGCCAGCAGCGTACGGACAGGGGACGAGCAGTACTTC
.,TRBJ2-5,.,TRBV29-1,CSVATLAGKETQYF,TGCAGCGTTGCCACCTTGGCGGGGAAAGAGACCCAGTACTTC
few,TRBJ2-7,TRBD2,TRBV4-2,CASSQDIRGASGPYEQYF,TGTGCCAGCAGCCAAGATATTCGGGGTGCTAGCGGGCCCTACGAGCAGTACTTC
.,TRBJ2-7,.,TRBV18,CASSPRSFVGNPNSYEQYF,TGTGCCAGCTCACCAAGGAGTTTTGTCGGTAACCCCAACTCCTACGAGCAGTACTTC
.,TRBJ1-5,.,TRBV19,CASSIEAESSNQPQHF,TGTGCCAGTAGTATCGAGGCGGAATCTAGCAATCAGCCCCAGCATTTT
.,TRBJ1-1,.,TRBV28,CASSSGVETEAFF,TGTGCCAGCAGTTCCGGAGTGGAAACTGAAGCTTTCTTT
.,TRBJ1-6,TRBD1,TRBV5-1,CASSWTGNSPLHF,TGCGCCAGCAGCTGGACAGGAAATTCACCCCTCCACTTT
.,TRBJ2-3,TRBD2,TRBV28,CASREGLAGGLDTQYF,TGTGCCAGCAGGGAGGGACTAGCGGGAGGACTAGATACGCAGTATTTT
few,TRBJ2-7,TRBD1,TRBV5-1,CASSGQGFDEQYF,TGCGCCAGCAGCGGACAGGGGTTCGACGAGCAGTACTTC
.,TRBJ2-1,TRBD2,TRBV27,CASSWSASGNEQFF,TGTGCCAGCAGTTGGTCGGCTAGCGGGAATGAGCAGTTCTTC
.,TRBJ1-5,.,TRBV7-8,CASSPRDTYNQPQHF,TGTGCCAGCAGCCCAAGGGACACCTACAATCAGCCCCAGCATTTT
.,TRBJ1-5,.,TRBV6-5,CASSYPGVFRNQPQHF,TGTGCCAGCAGTTACCCCGGGGTGTTCCGCAATCAGCCCCAGCATTTT
once,TRBJ2-7,.,TRBV15,CATSRGSWKGSYEQYF,TGTGCCACCAGCAGAGGGTCATGGAAGGGGTCCTACGAGCAGTACTTC
.,TRBJ2-1,TRBD2,TRBV19,CASKTSGTYNEQFF,TGTGCCAGTAAGACTAGCGGGACCTACAATGAGCAGTTCTTC
.,TRBJ1-3,TRBD1,TRBV9,CASSSHPGQGSFSGNTIYF,TGTGCCAGCAGCTCACACCCGGGACAGGGGTCTTTCTCTGGAAACACCATATATTTT
.,TRBJ2-5,TRBD1,TRBV12-5,CASGFHKDRETQYF,TGTGCTAGTGGTTTCCACAAGGACAGGGAGACCCAGTACTTC
.,TRBJ2-3,TRBD2,TRBV11-2,CASSLVYGPGGDTQYF,TGTGCCAGCAGCTTAGTATACGGACCCGGGGGGGATACGCAGTATTTT
.,TRBJ1-4,.,TRBV28,CASSLTGILFF,TGTGCCAGCAGTTTGACAGGAATACTGTTTTTT
.,TRBJ2-2,TRBD2,TRBV2,CASSEPRGSGRTNTGELFF,TGTGCCAGCAGTGAACCGCGGGGTAGCGGGAGGACTAACACCGGGGAGCTGTTTTTT